This passage covers 14 T cell receptor beta chains from one sample sequenced in a study of early T cells in non-severe SARS-CoV-2 infection. TCRdb processed the 5' RACE reads anew with MiXCR; each CDR3 protein has one entry. The data show 55,000 or so distinct CDR3 sequences, 12% seen once. Specimen: whole blood. The receptors stem from an adult who was a healthcare worker with PCR-confirmed SARS-CoV-2 infection or an uninfected control (not recorded which).

This chain links TRBV7-8 with TRBJ1-1; tentative D call: TRBD1 (5 bases). CDR1 and CDR2 (germline): SGHVS, FQNEAQ. V dropped 5 bases and J dropped 4 bases, with 17 bases sitting between them. The CDR3 runs 15 residues. CDR3 DNA sequence: TGTGCCAGCAGCCTATGGGGGGGAGTAGGCACTGAAGCTTTCTTT. Its translation is CASSLWGGVGTEAFF.

This clonotype was recorded many times. The rearrangement uses TRBV28 and TRBJ2-2; D may match TRBD1 or TRBD2 (5 bases each). V lost 4 bases to trimming and J lost 4 bases, with 13 bases between them. CDR3 length equals 15 residues. Germline loops: CDR1 MDHEN, CDR2 SYDVKM. DNA for the CDR3: TGTGCCAGCAGTTGGTTGGCAGGGAGCACCGGGGAGCTGTTTTTT. Translated, it gives CASSWLAGSTGELFF.

The sample holds a few counts of this clonotype. This rearrangement joins TRBV6-5 to TRBJ2-3; 8 positions match TRBD1. CDR1 is MNHEY, CDR2 SVGAGI, per germline. The CDR3 is made up of 16 amino acids. The J segment lost 3 bases and the V segment lost 0 bases, leaving 5 bases of the junction unmatched. The CDR3 is CASSYSRGLGTDTQYF. The CDR3 nucleotides read TGTGCCAGCAGTTACTCCAGGGGGCTGGGGACAGATACGCAGTATTTT.

This clonotype was seen a handful of times. The V call is TRBV12-3 or TRBV12-4, the J call TRBJ2-3, with 7 bases matching TRBD1. The CDR3 has 15 amino acids. Germline trimming cut 5 bases from V and 2 bases from J; bases unmatched to any gene: 7. In nucleotides, the CDR3 is TGTGCCAGCAGTGATAGACAGGGCTACACAGATACGCAGTATTTT. This gives the protein CASSDRQGYTDTQYF.

This clonotype showed up many times. V and J are TRBV10-1 and TRBJ2-3, with D perhaps TRBD2 (6 bases). The CDR3 runs 14 residues. Germline V gene lookup returns CDR1 WNHNN and CDR2 SYGVQD (reference sequence). V dropped 4 bases and J dropped 3 bases, with 11 bases sitting between them. This CDR3 is CASSAAGRTDTQYF. The CDR3 DNA reads TGCGCCAGCAGTGCGGCGGGGAGAACAGATACGCAGTATTTT.

This clonotype has at least ten counts. V is TRBV12-3 or TRBV12-4 and J is TRBJ1-6, with D tentatively TRBD1 (6 bases). Trimming took off 2 bases at V and 7 bases at J, with 15 bases between the two ends. The CDR3 extends over 16 amino acids. In nucleotides, the CDR3 is TGTGCCAGCAGTTTAAGGGGGGGCGCGTTCAATTCACCCCTCCACTTT. Protein product: CASSLRGGAFNSPLHF.

The rearrangement links TRBV5-1 to TRBJ1-1; TRBD1 matches at 8 bases. The CDR3 is made up of 14 amino acids. Germline CDR1 SGHRS, CDR2 YFSETQ. V was clipped by 3 bases and J by 1 base; unmatched bases: 2. The CDR3 DNA reads TGCGCCAGCAGCTCGCAGGGGGCGAACACTGAAGCTTTCTTT. The encoded protein is CASSSQGANTEAFF.

The chain is built from TRBV5-1 and TRBJ1-3; the D gene is possibly TRBD1 (5 bases). V was pared by 3 bases and J by 0 bases, with 10 bases between. The germline V gene encodes CDR1 SGHRS and CDR2 YFSETQ. The CDR3 runs 15 residues. CDR3 loop: CASSWGRGSGNTIYF. The CDR3 nucleotides read TGCGCCAGCAGCTGGGGACGGGGCTCTGGAAACACCATATATTTT.

V usage is TRBV27 and J usage is TRBJ2-7; D not resolved. Germline loops: CDR1 MNHEY, CDR2 SMNVEV (reference sequence). The V end was cut by 0 bases, the J end by 2 bases, with 8 bases between. This CDR3 contains 14 residues. The CDR3 nucleotides are TGTGCCAGCAGTTTATCCGTCCCAGCCTACGAGCAGTACTTC. This gives the protein CASSLSVPAYEQYF.

Many counts were recorded for this clonotype. This chain uses TRBV5-6 with TRBJ1-2, with D unresolved. The length of the CDR3 is 15 residues. With 4 bases removed from V and 4 bases from J, the gap between germline ends came to 17 bases. The V gene's germline CDR1 is SGHDT and CDR2 YYEEEE. The CDR3: CASSVGPGQTYGYTF. The CDR3 DNA reads TGTGCCAGCAGCGTAGGCCCGGGCCAGACCTATGGCTACACCTTC. The variable domain in full, with the rest retrieved from reference TRBV5-6 and TRBJ1-2, is DAGVTQSPTHLIKTRGQQVTLRCSPKSGHDTVSWYQQALGQGPQFIFQYYEEEERQRGNFPDRFSGHQFPNYSSELNVNALLLGDSALYLCASSVGPGQTYGYTFGSGTRLTVV.

The chain joins TRBV12-3 or TRBV12-4 to TRBJ2-2, with D uncertain. The CDR3 is made up of 14 amino acids. V lost 3 bases and J 4 bases, leaving 9 bases between the germline ends. CDR3 sequence: CASSFHVPTGELFF. CDR3 DNA: TGTGCCAGCAGTTTTCACGTACCCACCGGGGAGCTGTTTTTT.

This clonotype is judged medium-sized (0.01 to 0.1%). The chain has TRBV9 and TRBJ2-3; D gene ambiguous. Looked up from germline, CDR1 is SGDLS and CDR2 is YYNGEE. CDR3 length: 15 amino acids. The V end was cut by 0 bases, the J end by 4 bases, with 12 bases between. The CDR3 is CASSVGNLGSDTQYF. The CDR3 DNA follows: TGTGCCAGCAGCGTAGGGAATCTGGGGTCAGATACGCAGTATTTT.

J is TRBJ1-2 and V is TRBV12-3 or TRBV12-4; D call uncertain. This CDR3 has 12 residues. V lost 6 bases and J lost 8, with 13 bases in between. The CDR3 sequence is CASSRDRRGYTF. CDR3 nucleotides: TGTGCCAGCAGCCGCGATCGGCGGGGCTACACCTTC.

This clonotype was detected ten times or more. The rearrangement links TRBV20-1 to TRBJ2-5, with D possibly matching TRBD2 (5 bases). This CDR3 has 11 residues. In germline, CDR1 is DFQATT, CDR2 SNEGSKA (reference sequence). With 7 bases removed from V and 2 bases from J, the gap between germline ends came to 8 bases. The CDR3 coding sequence is TGCAGTGGGACTCTTCAAGAGACCCAGTACTTC. Encoded protein: CSGTLQETQYF.